Below are 32 T cell receptor beta chains sequenced from a single sample in a study of OX40 agonist ivuxolimab in advanced cancers. Assay: immunoSEQ multiplex PCR; the TCRdb copy retains only in-frame clones and omits some. This table has roughly 38,000 clones, 82% appearing once. The starting material was CD4+ or CD8+ T cells sorted from blood, obtained in a trial of the OX40 agonist ivuxolimab. These receptors all come from an adult with an advanced solid tumor such as melanoma, head and neck, liver or kidney cancer.

The CDR3 here is CSAEGVGGYTF. The CDR3 bases are TGCAGTGCTGAGGGCGTTGGAGGCTACACCTTC. The chain links TRBV20-1 to TRBJ1-2; the D is unclear. Germline-derived CDR1 and CDR2 are DFQATT and SNEGSKA (reference sequence). With 5 bases removed from V and 8 bases from J, the gap between germline ends came to 12 bases. This CDR3 region has 11 residues.

V is TRBV30 and J is TRBJ1-1; maybe TRBD1 (6 bases). V was cut by 4 bases and J by 4 bases, with 10 bases left in between. The CDR3 is made up of 12 amino acids. The germline V gene has CDR1 GTSNPN and CDR2 SVGIG (reference sequence). In DNA form, the CDR3 reads TGTGCCTGGAAAAGGGGGGCCACTGAAGCTTTCTTT. This translates into CAWKRGATEAFF.

This rearrangement joins TRBV7-6 to TRBJ2-3; possibly TRBD2 for D (5 bases). CDR1 is SGHVS and CDR2 is FNYEAQ in the germline V gene. The CDR3 is made up of 14 amino acids. Trimming took 3 bases from V and 3 from J, leaving 10 bases between them. DNA for the CDR3: TGTGCCAGCAGCTTCGGGCTAGCAACAGATACGCAGTATTTT. This sequence encodes CASSFGLATDTQYF. The full variable domain, with the rest looked up from reference TRBV7-6 and TRBJ2-3, is GAGVSQSPRYKVTKRGQDVALRCDPISGHVSLYWYRQALGQGPEFLTYFNYEAQQDKSGLPNDRFSAERPEGSISTLTIQRTEQRDSAMYRCASSFGLATDTQYFGPGTRLTVL.

The chain has TRBV25-1 and TRBJ1-2; D possibly corresponds to TRBD1 (5 bases). The CDR3 loop spans 13 amino acids. In germline, CDR1 is MGHDK, CDR2 SYGVNS. Trimming removed 4 bases from V and 7 bases from J, with 13 bases in between. CDR3 sequence reads: CASSASGISGYTF. The CDR3 DNA is TGTGCCAGCAGTGCCTCAGGGATCTCTGGCTACACCTTC.

J is TRBJ1-1 and V is TRBV14; D not resolved. V was shortened by 6 bases and J by 0 bases, with 8 bases between the two germline ends. The length of the CDR3 is 13 residues. Germline values: CDR1 SGHDN, CDR2 FVKESK. The CDR3, as DNA: TGTGCCAGCAGTTGGGCCCTGAACACTGAAGCTTTCTTT. It encodes CASSWALNTEAFF.

The CDR3 sequence is CASTPGVHTEAFF. Here the CDR3 DNA reads TGTGCCAGCACGCCGGGCGTCCATACTGAAGCTTTCTTT. V gene TRBV4-2 combines with J gene TRBJ1-1; the D is unclear. The germline V gene encodes CDR1 LGHNA and CDR2 YNFKEQ. CDR3 length equals 13 residues. The germline V and J ends were trimmed by 7 bases and 5 bases, with 14 bases remaining between them.

The chain uses TRBV6-5 and TRBJ2-3, with D perhaps TRBD1 or TRBD2 (5 bases each). Germline CDR1 and CDR2: MNHEY and SVGAGI. The CDR3 covers 13 residues. V was clipped by 5 bases and J by 4 bases, with 10 bases between them. CDR3 in DNA: TGTGCCAGCAGTAAGGGGCGGGCAGATACGCAGTATTTT. Protein: CASSKGRADTQYF.

The chain carries TRBV14 and TRBJ1-6, with no clear D. The length of the CDR3 is 13 residues. V gave up 1 base and J gave up 7 bases, with 5 bases separating them. The V gene's germline CDR1 is SGHDN and CDR2 FVKESK. The chain's CDR3 is CASSQVDNSPLHF. The CDR3 bases are TGTGCCAGCAGCCAAGTTGACAATTCACCCCTCCACTTT.

The gene calls are TRBV2 and TRBJ1-1, with D unclear. Trimming cost V 4 bases and J 8 bases, with 14 bases left between them. Germline V gene sequence: CDR1 SNHLY, CDR2 FYNNEI. This CDR3 comprises 13 residues. The CDR3 DNA is TGTGCCAGCAGTGGGCTCCCAGGCTTCGAAGCTTTCTTT. As protein: CASSGLPGFEAFF.

The sample holds one count of this clone. The V and J genes are TRBV11-3 and TRBJ1-1; D gene uncertain. The CDR3 extends over 14 amino acids. Germline-derived CDR1 and CDR2 are SGHNT and YENEEA. Trimming stripped 1 base from V and 3 bases from J, with 9 bases between. The CDR3, as DNA: TGTGCCAGCAGCTTAGCAGGAGTCGACACTGAAGCTTTCTTT. It encodes CASSLAGVDTEAFF.

The genes are TRBV4-3 and TRBJ2-2, with a tentative D call TRBD2 (5 bases). The length of the CDR3 is 17 residues. V was clipped by 7 bases and J by 0 bases, with 18 bases between them. Germline V gene lookup returns CDR1 LGHNA and CDR2 YSLEER. This CDR3 reads CASTRESNWANTGELFF. The CDR3 bases are TGCGCCAGCACCCGGGAATCTAACTGGGCGAACACCGGGGAGCTGTTTTTT.

The rearrangement uses TRBV18 and TRBJ1-2; TRBD1 is a possible D gene (6 bases). V lost 2 bases and J lost 8, with 12 bases in between. The CDR3 contains 13 residues. Per the germline V gene, CDR1 is KGHSH and CDR2 is LQKENI. CDR3 amino acids: CASSPAGVEGYTF. The CDR3 DNA is TGTGCCAGCTCACCAGCAGGGGTGGAGGGCTACACCTTC.

The genes are TRBV7-2 and TRBJ2-3; possible D gene TRBD1, 6 bases. The V gene's germline CDR1 is SGHTA and CDR2 FQGNSA. Trimming shortened V by 7 bases and J by 0 bases, and 11 bases separated the two germline ends. This CDR3 is built from 14 residues. CDR3 sequence (DNA): TGTGCCAGCACCTCAGGGGTCAGCACAGATACGCAGTATTTT. Its translation is CASTSGVSTDTQYF.

The chain uses TRBV18 and TRBJ1-5, with a possible D match to TRBD1 (6 bases). CDR1 and CDR2 (germline): KGHSH, LQKENI. The CDR3 is 15 residues long. V was cut by 2 bases and J by 4 bases, with 12 bases left in between. The CDR3 DNA follows: TGTGCCAGCTCACCAGTGGAAGGGGGGAATCAGCCCCAGCATTTT. It codes for CASSPVEGGNQPQHF.

This chain uses TRBV4-3 with TRBJ1-1; possibly TRBD1 for D (6 bases). Trimming took 4 bases from V and 6 from J, leaving 12 bases between them. CDR1 and CDR2 from the germline V gene are LGHNA and YSLEER. The CDR3 is made up of 13 amino acids. CDR3 region: CASSRIRGSEAFF. The CDR3 coding sequence is TGCGCCAGCAGCCGGATCAGGGGATCTGAAGCTTTCTTT.

V gene TRBV30 combines with J gene TRBJ2-2, with TRBD2 matching over 12 bases. This CDR3 is 18 amino acids long. Per germline, CDR1 GTSNPN and CDR2 SVGIG (reference sequence). Trimming cost V 4 bases and J 0 bases; bases outside gene matches: 9. Here the CDR3 reads CAWTRLAGVLPNTGELFF. Written as DNA, the CDR3 is TGTGCCTGGACCAGACTAGCGGGGGTCCTACCGAACACCGGGGAGCTGTTTTTT.

The chain uses TRBV10-3 and TRBJ1-5; 7 bases agree with TRBD1. Trimming cost V 6 bases and J 5 bases; bases outside gene matches: 4. Germline assignment: CDR1 ENHRY and CDR2 SYGVKD. This CDR3 is 13 amino acids long. The DNA for the CDR3 is TGTGCCATCAGGAGGGGGCTCGATCAGCCCCAGCATTTT. As protein: CAIRRGLDQPQHF.

In its sample, this clone ranks as medium-sized (0.01 to 0.1%). The chain recombines TRBV4-1 with TRBJ1-3; D not certain. V lost 2 bases and J lost 0, with 17 bases in between. This CDR3 spans 18 amino acids. CDR1 and CDR2 from the germline V gene are MGHRA and YSYEKL. The chain's CDR3 is CASSQIDMGFSSGNTIYF. The DNA of the CDR3 is TGCGCCAGCAGCCAAATAGACATGGGTTTCAGCTCTGGAAACACCATATATTTT.

A remark on this clone: One junction end does not reproduce the germline sequence, and a read error may be involved. This chain connects TRBV7-7 to TRBJ1-3; tentatively, D is TRBD1 (5 bases). Germline V CDR1 and CDR2: SSHAT, FNYEAQ (reference sequence). The CDR3 length is 16 residues. Written as DNA, the CDR3 is TGTGCTAGCAGCTTAGGGTTTGCGGGGCCCGGAAACACCATATATTTT. Translated: CASSLGFAGPGNTIYF.

This clone has a handful of counts. This chain joins TRBV10-3 and TRBJ1-5, with 9 bases lining up with TRBD1. The CDR3 covers 15 residues. With V trimmed by 4 bases and J by 7 bases, 8 bases remained unmatched. Germline assignment: CDR1 ENHRY and CDR2 SYGVKD. The CDR3 region has the DNA TGTGCCATCAGTGCTACAGGGGGCGGTAGGCAGCCCCAGCATTTT. Its translation is CAISATGGGRQPQHF.

The chain joins TRBV7-6 to TRBJ1-2; D unresolved. The CDR3 runs to 14 residues. Germline CDR1 reads SGHVS; CDR2 reads FNYEAQ. Deletions cut 5 bases from V and 2 bases from J, with 12 bases between. CDR3 nucleotide sequence: TGTGCCAGCAGCGCGAACAGAGCCAACTATGGCTACACCTTC. Translated, it gives CASSANRANYGYTF.

The chain has TRBV5-1 and TRBJ2-5, with 7 bases aligning to TRBD2. The CDR3 runs to 15 residues. Unmatched junction bases numbered 6, after V lost 1 base and J lost 3 bases. Germline-derived CDR1 and CDR2 are SGHRS and YFSETQ. The CDR3 region is CASSLLSGREETQYF. CDR3 DNA: TGCGCCAGCAGCTTGTTGTCAGGGAGGGAAGAGACCCAGTACTTC.

The chain employs TRBV30 and TRBJ1-3, with D possibly matching TRBD1 (5 bases). Germline CDR1 is GTSNPN and CDR2 is SVGIG (reference sequence). The CDR3 length is 14 residues. The V gene lost 5 bases and the J gene lost 2 bases, with 13 bases spanning the gap. The CDR3 nucleotides are TGTGCCTGGGCAGGGAACGGTGCTGGAAACACCATATATTTT. This codes for CAWAGNGAGNTIYF.

The chain combines TRBV19 with TRBJ1-2; 9 nucleotides line up with TRBD1. Germline-derived CDR1 and CDR2 are LNHDA and SQIVND (reference sequence). The CDR3 contains 14 residues. V shed 9 bases and J 7 bases; nucleotides not matched to a gene: 12. The CDR3 DNA reads TGTGCCAGCTTAACTACAGGGGGCTTTGGTGGCTACACCTTC. Its translation: CASLTTGGFGGYTF.

The chain combines TRBV9 with TRBJ2-1, with a tentative D call TRBD1 (6 bases). V shed 0 bases and J shed 7 bases, with 11 bases lying between them. This CDR3 region has 14 residues. Germline V CDR1 and CDR2: SGDLS, YYNGEE. DNA of the CDR3: TGTGCCAGCAGCGTAGCTGACGGGACAAATGAGCAGTTCTTC. Protein product: CASSVADGTNEQFF. Combining the CDR3 with reference TRBV9 and TRBJ2-1 gives the whole variable domain DSGVTQTPKHLITATGQRVTLRCSPRSGDLSVYWYQQSLDQGLQFLIQYYNGEERAKGNILERFSAQQFPDLHSELNLSSLELGDSALYFCASSVADGTNEQFFGPGTRLTVL.

By proportion, this clone is medium-sized (0.01 to 0.1%). This chain uses TRBV9 with TRBJ2-7; 10 bases fit TRBD1. J lost 7 bases, V lost 4 bases, and 5 bases had no gene match. The CDR3 contains 13 residues. The germline V gene encodes CDR1 SGDLS and CDR2 YYNGEE. CDR3 loop: CASSRQGAWEQYF. CDR3 sequence (DNA): TGTGCCAGCAGCAGACAGGGGGCCTGGGAGCAGTACTTC. The variable domain in full, with the rest retrieved from reference TRBV9 and TRBJ2-7, is DSGVTQTPKHLITATGQRVTLRCSPRSGDLSVYWYQQSLDQGLQFLIQYYNGEERAKGNILERFSAQQFPDLHSELNLSSLELGDSALYFCASSRQGAWEQYFGPGTRLTVT.

This clone has only one observation. The rearrangement links TRBV18 to TRBJ2-1, with D maybe TRBD1 (7 bases). CDR1 and CDR2 (germline): KGHSH, LQKENI. The V gene lost 3 bases and the J gene lost 8 bases, with 23 bases spanning the gap. The CDR3 is made up of 17 amino acids. In DNA, the CDR3 is TGTGCCAGCTCACCGCGAGGAGGGACAGCCTCTAGAGATGAGCAGTTCTTC. Its protein is CASSPRGGTASRDEQFF.

The chain couples TRBV11-2 to TRBJ1-2, with D perhaps TRBD1 (5 bases). This CDR3 has 13 amino acids. Looked up from germline, CDR1 is SGHAT and CDR2 is FQNNGV. Between the trimmed V and J ends, which lost 4 bases and 1 base, there was a span of 7 bases. The CDR3: CASSWDGNYGYTF. Here the CDR3 DNA reads TGTGCCAGCAGCTGGGACGGTAACTATGGCTACACCTTC.

V and J are TRBV7-9 and TRBJ1-3; D gene ambiguous. Germline assignment: CDR1 SEHNR and CDR2 FQNEAQ (reference sequence). The CDR3 runs 15 residues. Trimming stripped 2 bases from V and 4 bases from J, with 12 bases between. CDR3 region: CASSLPPGSGNTIYF. The CDR3 region has the DNA TGTGCCAGCAGCTTACCCCCGGGGTCAGGAAACACCATATATTTT.

The CDR3 sequence: CASSWGTGPQETQYF. In DNA form, the CDR3 reads TGCGCCAGCAGCTGGGGGACAGGGCCCCAAGAGACCCAGTACTTC. The J gene is TRBJ2-5, the V gene TRBV5-1, with 9 bases lining up with TRBD1. Germline assignment: CDR1 SGHRS and CDR2 YFSETQ. This CDR3 is built from 15 residues. The V and J ends lost 3 bases and 1 base, in that order; junction bases with no gene match: 4.

The chain uses TRBV29-1 and TRBJ1-2; D not resolved. With 4 bases removed from V and 2 bases from J, the gap between germline ends came to 11 bases. The CDR3 is made up of 13 amino acids. From germline, CDR1 is SQVTM and CDR2 ANQGSEA. This chain's CDR3 is CSVGDERNYGYTF. The DNA of the CDR3 is TGCAGCGTTGGAGACGAGCGCAACTATGGCTACACCTTC.

This chain links TRBV6-1 with TRBJ1-2; no clear D. The CDR3 is 17 residues long. Between the trimmed V and J ends, which lost 1 base and 0 bases, there was a span of 15 bases. Germline lookup yields CDR1 MNHNS and CDR2 SASEGT. CDR3 in amino acids: CASSEDPLRRANYGYTF. CDR3 nucleotide sequence: TGTGCCAGCAGTGAAGACCCGCTGAGGCGGGCTAACTATGGCTACACCTTC.